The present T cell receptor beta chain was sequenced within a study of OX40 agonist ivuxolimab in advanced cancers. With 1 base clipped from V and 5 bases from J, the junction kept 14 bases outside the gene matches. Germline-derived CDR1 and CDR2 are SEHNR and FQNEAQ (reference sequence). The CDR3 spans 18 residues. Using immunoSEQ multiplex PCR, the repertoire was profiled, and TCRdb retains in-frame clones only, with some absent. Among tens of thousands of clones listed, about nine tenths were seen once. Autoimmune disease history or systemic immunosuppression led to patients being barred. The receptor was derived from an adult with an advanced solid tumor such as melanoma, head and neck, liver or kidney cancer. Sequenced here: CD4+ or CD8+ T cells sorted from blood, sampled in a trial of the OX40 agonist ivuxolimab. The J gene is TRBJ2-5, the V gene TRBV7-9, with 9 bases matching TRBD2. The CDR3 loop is CASSLVLAGYQIGETQYF. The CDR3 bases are TGTGCCAGCAGCTTAGTACTAGCGGGCTATCAGATAGGGGAGACCCAGTACTTC.